This passage covers 9 T cell receptor beta chains from one sample sequenced in a study of blood T cells in healthy people across ages. A J-beta primer mix and a sample-barcoded 5' primer were used in a second PCR of roughly 7 to 12 cycles. TCRdb passed the 5' RACE reads through MiXCR, listing each CDR3 protein once. The profile covers 660,000 or so distinct CDR3 sequences, with 58% appearing a single time and 30% to 45% taken by the ten largest. Material: blood. These receptors all come from a man between 60 and 70 years old in good health.

The J gene is TRBJ1-1, the V gene TRBV4-1, with 10 bases that match TRBD1. The CDR3 sequence is 15 residues long. From germline, CDR1 is MGHRA and CDR2 YSYEKL. Trimming cost V 1 base and J 4 bases; bases outside gene matches: 3. The CDR3 DNA reads TGCGCCAGCAGCCAAGGACAGGGGGCCGGCACTGAAGCTTTCTTT. Its protein product is CASSQGQGAGTEAFF.

This clonotype occurred many times. V usage is TRBV21-1 and J usage is TRBJ2-5; no check of the table's D call, TRBD2, against the DNA was made. TRBV21-1 is a pseudogene segment. The CDR3 loop spans 17 amino acids. CDR3 loop: CASSTKGTSGTQETQYF. CDR3 nucleotides: TGTGCCAGCAGCACGAAGGGGACTAGCGGGACTCAAGAGACCCAGTACTTC.

Ten or more counts support this clonotype. The chain uses TRBV7-2 and TRBJ1-5, with D uncertain. V was shortened by 5 bases and J by 4 bases, with 9 bases between the two germline ends. This CDR3 region has 13 residues. Germline lookup yields CDR1 SGHTA and CDR2 FQGNSA. The CDR3 spells CASSRANNQPQHF. The CDR3 coding sequence is TGTGCCAGCAGCCGGGCTAATAATCAGCCCCAGCATTTT.

This clonotype was seen only a few times. J is TRBJ2-5 and V is TRBV15; TRBD2 aligns across 7 bases. The V and J ends lost 1 base and 2 bases, in that order; junction bases with no gene match: 7. CDR3 length: 16 residues. The germline V gene has CDR1 LNHNV and CDR2 YYDKDF (reference sequence). DNA for the CDR3: TGTGCCACCAGCAGAGGGGGAGGGGATCGACAAGAGACCCAGTACTTC. It codes for CATSRGGGDRQETQYF.

This clonotype has a handful of counts. The chain is built from TRBV7-2 and TRBJ2-7; possible D gene TRBD1, 5 bases. The V gene lost 1 base and the J gene lost 2 bases, with 12 bases spanning the gap. Germline V gene sequence: CDR1 SGHTA, CDR2 FQGNSA. The CDR3 totals 15 residues. The CDR3 here is CASSLEQGGAYEQYF. CDR3 coding DNA: TGTGCCAGCAGCTTAGAGCAGGGCGGCGCCTACGAGCAGTACTTC.

The chain is built from TRBV20-1 and TRBJ2-1, with D tentatively TRBD1 (6 bases). CDR3 size: 12 residues. Trimming took off 7 bases at V and 10 bases at J, with 17 bases between the two ends. CDR1 and CDR2 (germline): DFQATT, SNEGSKA (reference sequence). In DNA, the CDR3 is TGCAGTGTCCTCAGGGGCATCGGAGAGCAGTTCTTC. Translated: CSVLRGIGEQFF.

This clonotype was detected a few times. This sequence joins TRBV9 and TRBJ2-3; D gene uncertain. Between the trimmed V and J ends, which lost 0 bases and 0 bases, there was a span of 5 bases. The CDR3 consists of 14 residues. Germline CDR1 is SGDLS and CDR2 is YYNGEE. This chain's CDR3 is CASSVDGSTDTQYF. The DNA for the CDR3 is TGTGCCAGCAGCGTAGATGGTAGCACAGATACGCAGTATTTT.

The sample holds a few counts of this clonotype. The chain has TRBV20-1 and TRBJ2-5; 7 bases match TRBD2. V dropped 1 base and J dropped 5; count of bases not matched to a gene: 4. Germline V lookup: CDR1 DFQATT, CDR2 SNEGSKA (reference sequence). This CDR3 has 13 residues. Written as DNA, the CDR3 is TGCAGTGCTAGAGGGGGAGGGCGCGAGACCCAGTACTTC. Amino acid sequence: CSARGGGRETQYF.

V usage is TRBV28 and J usage is TRBJ2-2; the D gene is possibly TRBD1 (5 bases). From germline, CDR1 is MDHEN and CDR2 SYDVKM. The CDR3 covers 14 residues. V gave up 6 bases and J gave up 4 bases, with 12 bases separating them. CDR3 protein: CASSGRVGTGELFF. In DNA form, the CDR3 reads TGTGCCAGCAGCGGCAGGGTAGGCACCGGGGAGCTGTTTTTT.